The source of this TCR beta chain is a study of cytomegalovirus exposure and HLA in healthy donors. Overall study results and limits: Indistinguishability led to the exclusion of some V segments, TRBV6-2 and TRBV6-3 included. Usually a TCR sequence was rare, but some public TCRs were found in many donors. Most subjects' HLA-A and HLA-B alleles were reportedly predicted from TCR beta sequences. In an earlier analysis, in under 700 donors, most V segments appeared productive either ~90% or ~30% of the time.

60 Vbeta and 13 Jbeta primers were used in PCR. TCRdb's copy holds only in-frame clones and misses some; the assay was immunoSEQ multiplex PCR. The table includes roughly 250,000 clones, approximately 84% detected once. About this clone itself: Its antigen is not identified.

With V trimmed by 2 bases and J by 2 bases, 12 bases remained unmatched. Per germline, CDR1 MRHNA and CDR2 SNTAGT. The CDR3 runs 18 residues. This chain connects TRBV6-4 to TRBJ2-7, with TRBD1 matching 10 bases. Sequencing used PBMCs. The TCR was taken from a woman aged 35 to 49 in good health and CMV-seropositive. CDR3 nucleotides: TGTGCCAGCAGTGACCCATCCCCTTCGGGACAGGGGACCTACGAGCAGTACTTC. Its protein is CASSDPSPSGQGTYEQYF.